Presented here are 25 T cell receptor beta chains from one specimen sequenced in a study of T cell changes during pregnancy in multiple sclerosis. Method: immunoSEQ multiplex PCR; TCRdb's copy keeps in-frame clones and lacks some. The sample has more than 65,000 clones, nearly 95% seen once. The starting material was peripheral blood, obtained in the second trimester of pregnancy. Receptor source: a female donor with multiple sclerosis, enrolled in a pregnancy study.

The CDR3 sequence is CASSPAGTVNTEAFF. DNA of the CDR3: TGCGCCAGCAGCCCGGCCGGGACAGTGAACACTGAAGCTTTCTTT. The chain carries TRBV5-1 and TRBJ1-1; the match to TRBD1 covers 7 bases. With V trimmed by 4 bases and J by 0 bases, 6 bases remained unmatched. The CDR3 extends over 15 amino acids. The germline V gene encodes CDR1 SGHRS and CDR2 YFSETQ.

This clone was observed a handful of times. J is TRBJ1-1 and V is TRBV16, with TRBD1 matching 7 bases. CDR3 length: 14 amino acids. With V trimmed by 6 bases and J by 5 bases, 9 bases remained unmatched. From germline, CDR1 is KGHSY and CDR2 FQNENV. CDR3 in amino acids: CASSQQGKGTEAFF. The CDR3 bases are TGTGCCAGCAGTCAACAGGGGAAGGGGACTGAAGCTTTCTTT.

The chain employs TRBV11-2 and TRBJ2-5; tentative D call: TRBD2 (6 bases). The CDR3 runs to 16 residues. CDR1 and CDR2 (germline): SGHAT, FQNNGV. The ends were cut back, 3 bases at V and 3 bases at J, with 17 bases in the middle. The CDR3 reads CASSFYLNLAKETQYF. In nucleotides, the CDR3 is TGTGCCAGCAGCTTCTACCTGAATCTAGCGAAAGAGACCCAGTACTTC.

This chain joins TRBV28 and TRBJ1-2; 9 bases fit TRBD1. The CDR3 sequence is 15 residues long. The germline V gene has CDR1 MDHEN and CDR2 SYDVKM. The junction had 9 bases not matched to a gene; V was cut back by 6 bases and J by 4 bases. The CDR3 loop reads CASRTAGTGTYGYTF. The CDR3 DNA is TGTGCCAGCAGGACGGCCGGGACAGGGACCTATGGCTACACCTTC.

This chain joins TRBV11-3 and TRBJ2-1, with 13 bases fitting TRBD2. The ends lost 5 bases at V and 9 bases at J; junction bases unmatched: 7. Germline V gene sequence: CDR1 SGHNT, CDR2 YENEEA. CDR3 length equals 15 residues. The CDR3 bases are TGTGCCAGCAGCGCACTAGCGGGAGGGCTAGGTGAGCAGTTCTTC. As protein: CASSALAGGLGEQFF. The variable domain in full, completed from reference TRBV11-3 and TRBJ2-1, reads EAGVVQSPRYKIIEKKQPVAFWCNPISGHNTLYWYLQNLGQGPELLIRYENEEAVDDSQLPKDRFSAERLKGVDSTLKIQPAELGDSAVYLCASSALAGGLGEQFFGPGTRLTVL.

This chain connects TRBV10-3 to TRBJ2-5; 7 nucleotides match TRBD1. The V gene end was trimmed by 5 bases and the J gene end by 1 base; junction bases not matched to a gene: 4. This CDR3 comprises 14 residues. Germline V CDR1 and CDR2: ENHRY, SYGVKD. The CDR3 nucleotides read TGTGCCATCAGTAGTGGGACAGCCCAAGAGACCCAGTACTTC. Amino acid sequence: CAISSGTAQETQYF.

V is TRBV10-3 and J is TRBJ2-7; 8 bases line up with TRBD2. Unmatched junction bases numbered 20, after V lost 10 bases and J lost 3 bases. The germline CDR1 and CDR2 sequences are ENHRY and SYGVKD. This CDR3 is 17 amino acids long. The CDR3 protein is CATGGGMAGYPGYEQYF. In nucleotides, the CDR3 is TGTGCCACCGGGGGGGGCATGGCCGGATATCCCGGCTACGAGCAGTACTTC.

This clone was detected only a few times. This chain connects TRBV6-5 to TRBJ2-7, with D hard to call. CDR3 length: 13 amino acids. Trimming pared 6 bases from V and 12 bases from J, leaving 21 bases between. CDR1 and CDR2 from the germline V gene are MNHEY and SVGAGI. The CDR3 region has the DNA TGTGCCAGCAGGATCGTTGGTGGCGGTTTTATGTACTTC. Translating it yields CASRIVGGGFMYF.

This chain uses TRBV19 with TRBJ2-7; 7 bases align to TRBD1. The CDR3 extends over 13 amino acids. Germline values: CDR1 LNHDA, CDR2 SQIVND (reference sequence). Trimming cost V 5 bases and J 4 bases; bases outside gene matches: 5. The CDR3 sequence: CASSPGQLYEQYF. The CDR3 DNA sequence: TGTGCCAGTAGTCCGGGACAGCTATACGAGCAGTACTTC. Based on the CDR3 plus reference TRBV19 and TRBJ2-7, the full variable domain is DGGITQSPKYLFRKEGQNVTLSCEQNLNHDAMYWYRQDPGQGLRLIYYSQIVNDFQKGDIAEGYSVSREKKESFPLTVTSAQKNPTAFYLCASSPGQLYEQYFGPGTRLTVT.

The chain carries TRBV7-9 and TRBJ2-1; 9 bases match TRBD2. This CDR3 region has 15 residues. V shed 4 bases, J shed 3 bases, and the junction held 4 bases outside the gene matches. Germline values: CDR1 SEHNR, CDR2 FQNEAQ (reference sequence). CDR3 residues: CASSSGLALYNEQFF. CDR3 coding DNA: TGTGCCAGCAGCTCGGGACTAGCACTCTACAATGAGCAGTTCTTC.

The rearrangement joins TRBV30 to TRBJ2-7; D may be TRBD1 (5 bases). Between the trimmed V and J ends, which lost 2 bases and 6 bases, there was a span of 11 bases. The CDR3 loop spans 12 amino acids. Germline V gene lookup returns CDR1 GTSNPN and CDR2 SVGIG (reference sequence). The CDR3 region is CAWSIGAGEQYF. The CDR3 nucleotides are TGTGCCTGGAGTATTGGGGCCGGCGAGCAGTACTTC. Full variable domain (remainder filled in from reference TRBV30 and TRBJ2-7): SQTIHQWPATLVQPVGSPLSLECTVEGTSNPNLYWYRQAAGRGLQLLFYSVGIGQISSEVPQNLSASRPQDRQFILSSKKLLLSDSGFYLCAWSIGAGEQYFGPGTRLTVT.

CDR3 sequence: CASSVAGGRLNNEQFF. The CDR3 bases are TGTGCCAGCAGCGTAGCTGGCGGGAGGCTTAACAATGAGCAGTTCTTC. J is TRBJ2-1 and V is TRBV9; TRBD2 aligns across 8 bases. V trimming: 0 bases; J trimming: 5 bases; junction bases outside the gene matches: 7. The CDR3 length is 16 residues. Germline V CDR1 and CDR2: SGDLS, YYNGEE.

V usage is TRBV9 and J usage is TRBJ2-2, with TRBD2 matching over 8 bases. Germline-derived CDR1 and CDR2 are SGDLS and YYNGEE. With 0 bases clipped from V and 9 bases from J, the junction kept 19 bases outside the gene matches. The CDR3 covers 19 residues. The chain's CDR3 is CASSVASGGGGTRGRELFF. CDR3 nucleotides: TGTGCCAGCAGCGTAGCTTCCGGCGGGGGTGGGACTAGAGGTCGGGAGCTGTTTTTT. Drawing the rest from reference TRBV9 and TRBJ2-2, the complete variable domain is DSGVTQTPKHLITATGQRVTLRCSPRSGDLSVYWYQQSLDQGLQFLIQYYNGEERAKGNILERFSAQQFPDLHSELNLSSLELGDSALYFCASSVASGGGGTRGRELFFGEGSRLTVL.

The chain has TRBV19 and TRBJ2-7; the D gene is possibly TRBD2 (6 bases). Germline V gene data show CDR1 as LNHDA and CDR2 as SQIVND (reference sequence). The CDR3 covers 16 residues. V lost 1 base to trimming and J lost 2 bases, with 15 bases between them. The CDR3: CASSIAGGDWAYEQYF. CDR3 nucleotide sequence: TGTGCCAGTAGTATAGCCGGTGGGGACTGGGCCTACGAGCAGTACTTC.

J is TRBJ2-7 and V is TRBV6-6; D is perhaps TRBD1 (6 bases). The CDR3 is 13 amino acids. Trimming took 4 bases from V and 4 from J, leaving 11 bases between them. The germline CDR1 and CDR2 sequences are MNHNY and SVGAGI (reference sequence). Here the CDR3 DNA reads TGTGCCAGCAGTTGGACAGTACCTTACGAGCAGTACTTC. It encodes CASSWTVPYEQYF.

The chain joins TRBV25-1 to TRBJ1-2, with TRBD1 matching 12 bases. CDR1 and CDR2 (germline): MGHDK, SYGVNS. The CDR3 is made up of 14 amino acids. V dropped 6 bases and J dropped 4; count of bases not matched to a gene: 3. This CDR3 is CASRGTGGIYGYTF. In nucleotides, the CDR3 is TGTGCCAGCAGGGGGACAGGGGGCATCTATGGCTACACCTTC.

This chain uses TRBV14 with TRBJ2-7, with a weak D call TRBD2 (5 bases). Germline CDR1 is SGHDN and CDR2 is FVKESK. CDR3 length: 13 amino acids. V dropped 1 base and J dropped 9 bases, with 13 bases sitting between them. CDR3 in amino acids: CASSQVLSGRQYF. CDR3 in DNA: TGTGCCAGCAGCCAAGTTCTCTCGGGGAGGCAGTACTTC.

A few counts support this clone. The rearrangement uses TRBV11-1 and TRBJ2-1; TRBD2 aligns across 8 bases. The germline V gene has CDR1 SGHAT and CDR2 FQDESV (reference sequence). This CDR3 is 15 amino acids long. The ends lost 4 bases at V and 6 bases at J; junction bases unmatched: 8. The CDR3 reads CASSSREGLRNEQFF. The CDR3 DNA reads TGTGCCAGCAGCTCCCGGGAGGGCCTACGCAATGAGCAGTTCTTC.

The chain has TRBV30 and TRBJ2-1; perhaps TRBD1 as D (5 bases). There are 13 residues in the CDR3. Trimming removed 3 bases from V and 1 base from J, with 7 bases in between. From germline, CDR1 is GTSNPN and CDR2 SVGIG (reference sequence). CDR3 protein: CAWSRQSYNEQFF. CDR3 nucleotide sequence: TGTGCCTGGAGCCGACAGTCCTACAATGAGCAGTTCTTC.

CDR3 nucleotides: TGTGCCACCAGCAGAGTGGGAGCGGGAGGGTACACCGGGGAGCTGTTTTTT. It specifies CATSRVGAGGYTGELFF. V and J are TRBV15 and TRBJ2-2, with 10 bases aligning to TRBD2. The ends lost 1 base at V and 3 bases at J; junction bases unmatched: 5. CDR3 size: 17 residues. Germline V gives CDR1 LNHNV, CDR2 YYDKDF (reference sequence). Drawing the rest from reference TRBV15 and TRBJ2-2, the complete variable domain is DAMVIQNPRYQVTQFGKPVTLSCSQTLNHNVMYWYQQKSSQAPKLLFHYYDKDFNNEADTPDNFQSRRPNTSFCFLDIRSPGLGDTAMYLCATSRVGAGGYTGELFFGEGSRLTVL.

The J gene is TRBJ2-1, the V gene TRBV5-1, with D uncertain. The CDR3 is 15 amino acids. Looked up from germline, CDR1 is SGHRS and CDR2 is YFSETQ. Between the trimmed V and J ends, which lost 1 base and 5 bases, there was a span of 13 bases. DNA for the CDR3: TGCGCCAGCAGCTTGCAAAGTAGTAGAAACAATGAGCAGTTCTTC. Encoded protein: CASSLQSSRNNEQFF.

V is TRBV7-9 and J is TRBJ2-7, with 9 bases that match TRBD2. Germline trimming cut 5 bases from V and 2 bases from J; bases unmatched to any gene: 7. This CDR3 region has 15 residues. CDR1 is SEHNR and CDR2 is FQNEAQ in the germline V gene (reference sequence). In DNA, the CDR3 is TGTGCCAGCAGCCCACTTCCTAGCGGGACCTACGAGCAGTACTTC. This sequence encodes CASSPLPSGTYEQYF.

Notes on this clone: The same CDR3 can be traced to other DNA sequences in this sample. This chain uses TRBV5-1 with TRBJ1-5; the D gene is possibly TRBD1 (6 bases). Trimming stripped 2 bases from V and 1 base from J, with 10 bases between. The CDR3 covers 15 residues. The V gene's germline CDR1 is SGHRS and CDR2 YFSETQ. In nucleotides, the CDR3 is TGCGCCAGCAGCTTAGGGGGAACGAGCAATCAGCCCCAGCATTTT. This sequence encodes CASSLGGTSNQPQHF.

V gene TRBV5-6 combines with J gene TRBJ2-3; maybe TRBD2 (6 bases). Trimming removed 0 bases at V and 1 base at J, with 12 bases between. Germline V gene data show CDR1 as SGHDT and CDR2 as YYEEEE. The CDR3 extends over 16 amino acids. CDR3 nucleotides: TGTGCCAGCAGCTTGGTTGGGGGGAGAGGCACAGATACGCAGTATTTT. Its protein is CASSLVGGRGTDTQYF.

This sequence joins TRBV5-1 and TRBJ2-2, with D tentatively TRBD1 (6 bases). V lost 0 bases and J lost 7, with 19 bases in between. This CDR3 is built from 17 residues. Germline V gives CDR1 SGHRS, CDR2 YFSETQ. The CDR3 DNA reads as TGCGCCAGCAGCTTGGCCCGAAGCGGAAGGGGGTACGGGGAGCTGTTTTTT. Protein: CASSLARSGRGYGELFF.